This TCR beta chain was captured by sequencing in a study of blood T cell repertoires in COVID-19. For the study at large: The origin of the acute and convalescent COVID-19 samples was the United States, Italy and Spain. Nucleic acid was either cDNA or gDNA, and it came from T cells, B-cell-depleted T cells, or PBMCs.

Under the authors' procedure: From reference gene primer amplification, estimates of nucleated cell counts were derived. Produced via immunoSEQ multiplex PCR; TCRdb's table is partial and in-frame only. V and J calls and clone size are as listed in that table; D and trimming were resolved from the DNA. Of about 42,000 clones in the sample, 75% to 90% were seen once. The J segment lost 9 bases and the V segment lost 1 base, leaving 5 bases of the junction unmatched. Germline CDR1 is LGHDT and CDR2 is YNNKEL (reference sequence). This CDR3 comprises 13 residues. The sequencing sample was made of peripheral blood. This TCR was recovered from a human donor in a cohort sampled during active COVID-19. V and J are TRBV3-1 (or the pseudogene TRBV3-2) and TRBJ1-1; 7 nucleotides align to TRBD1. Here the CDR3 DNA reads TGTGCCAGCAGCCAAGGCCGCAGGGGGAAAGCTTTCTTT. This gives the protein CASSQGRRGKAFF.